These 9 T cell receptor beta chains share one sample of origin, sequenced in a study of identical twins. TCRdb redid the calling of the 5' RACE reads with MiXCR, one entry per CDR3 protein. The data hold 650,000 to 800,000 distinct CDR3 sequences, with 8.5% to 9% observed a single time. This same sample was also part of a study on yellow fever vaccine responses in identical twins.

Material: PBMCs. These receptors were obtained from a young woman in good health.

This clonotype was recorded many times. This chain links TRBV5-1 with TRBJ2-7; 13 bases are a match to TRBD2. Trimming removed 4 bases from V and 0 bases from J; junction bases left unmatched: 4. The CDR3 runs to 16 residues. Germline assignment: CDR1 SGHRS and CDR2 YFSETQ. The CDR3 DNA reads TGCGCCAGCAGCCCCCGACTAGCGGGGGGCTCCTACGAGCAGTACTTC. The encoded protein is CASSPRLAGGSYEQYF.

This clonotype was recorded a few times. The chain carries TRBV6-2 or TRBV6-3 and TRBJ2-1; D not certain. Germline V gene data show CDR1 as MNHEY and CDR2 as SVGEGT. This CDR3 is built from 14 residues. Trimming removed 3 bases at V and 9 bases at J, with 15 bases between. This CDR3 is CASSYPGGRIEQFF. For the CDR3, the DNA is TGTGCCAGCAGTTATCCTGGCGGCAGGATTGAGCAGTTCTTC.

The V gene is TRBV7-9, the J gene TRBJ2-5, with D maybe TRBD1 (5 bases). Germline CDR1 SEHNR, CDR2 FQNEAQ (reference sequence). Trimming stripped 0 bases from V and 6 bases from J, with 8 bases between. The length of the CDR3 is 13 residues. CDR3 bases: TGTGCCAGCAGCTTAGCCTGGGGCCAGACCCAGTACTTC. Amino acids: CASSLAWGQTQYF.

This clonotype came up a few times. The chain is built from TRBV5-6 and TRBJ2-4, with D uncertain. CDR1 SGHDT and CDR2 YYEEEE come from the germline V gene. The CDR3 is 15 amino acids. V lost 1 base, J lost 0 bases, and 8 bases lay in between. CDR3: CASSLNSLAKNIQYF. The CDR3 nucleotides read TGTGCCAGCAGCTTGAACTCCTTAGCCAAAAACATTCAGTACTTC.

This clonotype was observed a single time. The rearrangement joins TRBV7-2 to TRBJ2-3; D remains unclear. The CDR3 consists of 12 residues. Trimming took 3 bases from V and 7 from J, leaving 8 bases between them. Germline V gene data show CDR1 as SGHTA and CDR2 as FQGNSA. The CDR3 sequence is CASSLNQNTQYF. The DNA for the CDR3 is TGTGCCAGCAGCTTGAACCAGAATACGCAGTATTTT.

In this sample, this clonotype turned up a few times. CDR3 region: CASSYNSGGASGELFF. DNA of the CDR3: TGTGCCAGCAGCTACAATAGCGGGGGGGCCTCCGGGGAGCTGTTTTTT. The chain links TRBV6-5 to TRBJ2-2, with 11 bases that match TRBD2. The CDR3 is 16 amino acids. V dropped 6 bases and J dropped 6; count of bases not matched to a gene: 9. Germline V lookup: CDR1 MNHEY, CDR2 SVGAGI.

V usage is TRBV20-1 and J usage is TRBJ2-5; D tentatively fits TRBD1 or TRBD2 (5 bases each). The CDR3 runs 13 residues. Germline CDR1 and CDR2: DFQATT and SNEGSKA (reference sequence). V was trimmed by 4 bases and J by 2 bases, leaving 11 bases between them. CDR3 in DNA: TGCAGTGCTACCCGGGACGGACAAGAGACCCAGTACTTC. This sequence encodes CSATRDGQETQYF.

This clonotype has just a few counts. The chain links TRBV5-1 to TRBJ2-5, with 8 bases fitting TRBD1. This CDR3 has 15 amino acids. With V trimmed by 3 bases and J by 5 bases, 9 bases remained unmatched. Germline CDR1 and CDR2: SGHRS and YFSETQ. The CDR3 spells CASSYQDRVGETQYF. The CDR3 nucleotides are TGCGCCAGCAGCTACCAGGACAGGGTCGGGGAGACCCAGTACTTC.

This clonotype was detected a few times. The chain combines TRBV11-2 with TRBJ2-1; D perhaps matches TRBD2 (6 bases). Germline lookup yields CDR1 SGHAT and CDR2 FQNNGV. The CDR3 contains 17 residues. Trimming cost V 0 bases and J 3 bases, with 15 bases left between them. The CDR3 is CASSLDLATIFYNEQFF. The CDR3 DNA sequence: TGTGCCAGCAGCTTAGATCTAGCGACTATCTTCTACAATGAGCAGTTCTTC. The complete variable domain, with remaining parts taken from reference TRBV11-2 and TRBJ2-1, reads EAGVAQSPRYKIIEKRQSVAFWCNPISGHATLYWYQQILGQGPKLLIQFQNNGVVDDSQLPKDRFSAERLKGVDSTLKIQPAKLEDSAVYLCASSLDLATIFYNEQFFGPGTRLTVL.